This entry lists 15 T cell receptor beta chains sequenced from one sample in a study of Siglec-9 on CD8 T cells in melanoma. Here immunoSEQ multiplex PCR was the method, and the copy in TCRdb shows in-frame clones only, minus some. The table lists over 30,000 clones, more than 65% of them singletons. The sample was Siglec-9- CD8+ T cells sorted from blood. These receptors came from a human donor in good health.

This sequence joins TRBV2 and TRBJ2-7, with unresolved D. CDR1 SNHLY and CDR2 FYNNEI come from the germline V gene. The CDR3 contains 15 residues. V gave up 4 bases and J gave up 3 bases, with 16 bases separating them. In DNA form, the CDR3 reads TGTGCCAGCAGTGTGGACCGACTTTTTGACTACGAGCAGTACTTC. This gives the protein CASSVDRLFDYEQYF.

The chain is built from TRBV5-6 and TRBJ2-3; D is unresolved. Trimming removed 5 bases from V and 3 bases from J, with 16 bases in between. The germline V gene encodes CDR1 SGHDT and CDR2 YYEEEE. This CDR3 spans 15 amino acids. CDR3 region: CASSPFTDLTDTQYF. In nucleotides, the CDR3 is TGTGCCAGCAGTCCGTTTACAGACCTAACAGATACGCAGTATTTT. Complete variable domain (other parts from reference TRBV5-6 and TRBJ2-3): DAGVTQSPTHLIKTRGQQVTLRCSPKSGHDTVSWYQQALGQGPQFIFQYYEEEERQRGNFPDRFSGHQFPNYSSELNVNALLLGDSALYLCASSPFTDLTDTQYFGPGTRLTVL.

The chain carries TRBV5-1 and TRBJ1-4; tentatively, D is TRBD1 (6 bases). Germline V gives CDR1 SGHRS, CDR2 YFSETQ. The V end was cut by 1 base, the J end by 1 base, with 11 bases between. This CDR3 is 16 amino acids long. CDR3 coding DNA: TGCGCCAGCAGCTTGACCCACAGGGAAACTAATGAAAAACTGTTTTTT. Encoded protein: CASSLTHRETNEKLFF.

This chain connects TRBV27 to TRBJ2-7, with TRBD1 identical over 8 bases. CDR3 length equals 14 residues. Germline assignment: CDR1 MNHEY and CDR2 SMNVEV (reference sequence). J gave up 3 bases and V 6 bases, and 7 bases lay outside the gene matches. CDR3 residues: CASSPGQGYYEQYF. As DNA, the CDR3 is TGTGCCAGCAGCCCCGGACAGGGTTACTACGAGCAGTACTTC.

CDR3 coding DNA: TGCAGCGTTGAAGCGGGGGTTGGTGAAAAACTGTTTTTT. Its protein is CSVEAGVGEKLFF. This chain links TRBV29-1 with TRBJ1-4; possibly TRBD1 for D (5 bases). The CDR3 spans 13 residues. The ends were cut back, 1 base at V and 7 bases at J, with 10 bases in the middle. Germline CDR1 and CDR2: SQVTM and ANQGSEA.

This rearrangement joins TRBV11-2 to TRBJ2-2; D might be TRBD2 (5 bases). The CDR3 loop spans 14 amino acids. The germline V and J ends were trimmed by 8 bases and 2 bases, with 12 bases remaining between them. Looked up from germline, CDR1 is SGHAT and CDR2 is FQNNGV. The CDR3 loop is CASGELDNTGELFF. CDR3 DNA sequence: TGTGCCAGCGGGGAACTAGATAACACCGGGGAGCTGTTTTTT.

For the CDR3, the DNA is TGTGCCAGCAGTTTAGGTCCGGGTTGGAGCTCCTACAATGAGCAGTTCTTC. Translating gives CASSLGPGWSSYNEQFF. The V call is TRBV27, the J call TRBJ2-1; D gene ambiguous. The CDR3 is 17 amino acids. Germline CDR1 and CDR2: MNHEY and SMNVEV (reference sequence). Trimming stripped 2 bases from V and 0 bases from J, with 14 bases between.

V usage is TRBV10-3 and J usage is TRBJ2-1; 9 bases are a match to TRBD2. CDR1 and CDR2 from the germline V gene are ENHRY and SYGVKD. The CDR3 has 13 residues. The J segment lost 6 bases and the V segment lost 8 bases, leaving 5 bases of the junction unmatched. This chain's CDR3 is CAISGTSLNEQFF. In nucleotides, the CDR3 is TGTGCCATCTCCGGGACTAGCCTCAATGAGCAGTTCTTC.

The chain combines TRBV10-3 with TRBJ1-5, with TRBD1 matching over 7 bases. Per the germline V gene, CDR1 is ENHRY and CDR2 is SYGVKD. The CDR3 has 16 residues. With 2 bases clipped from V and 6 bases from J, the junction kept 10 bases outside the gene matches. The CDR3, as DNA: TGTGCCATCAGTGAGCCCGGGGCAGGGGGGACTCAGCCCCAGCATTTT. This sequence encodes CAISEPGAGGTQPQHF.

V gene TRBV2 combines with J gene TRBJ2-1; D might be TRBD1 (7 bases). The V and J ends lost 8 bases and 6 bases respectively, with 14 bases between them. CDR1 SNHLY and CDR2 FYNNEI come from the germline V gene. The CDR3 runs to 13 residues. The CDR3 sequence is CASGGGFGNEQFF. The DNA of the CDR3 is TGTGCCAGCGGAGGGGGCTTTGGCAATGAGCAGTTCTTC.

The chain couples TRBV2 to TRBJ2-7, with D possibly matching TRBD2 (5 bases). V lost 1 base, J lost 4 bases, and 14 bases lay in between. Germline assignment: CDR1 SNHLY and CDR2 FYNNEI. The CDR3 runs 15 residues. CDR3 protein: CASSEVPGVLYEQYF. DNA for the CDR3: TGTGCCAGCAGTGAAGTACCCGGGGTACTGTACGAGCAGTACTTC.

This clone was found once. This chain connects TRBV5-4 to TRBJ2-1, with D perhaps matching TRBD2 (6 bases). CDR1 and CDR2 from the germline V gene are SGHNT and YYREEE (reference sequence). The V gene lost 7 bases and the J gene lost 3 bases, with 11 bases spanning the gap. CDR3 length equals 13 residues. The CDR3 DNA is TGTGCCAGCCGGGACTCGAACTACAATGAGCAGTTCTTC. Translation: CASRDSNYNEQFF.

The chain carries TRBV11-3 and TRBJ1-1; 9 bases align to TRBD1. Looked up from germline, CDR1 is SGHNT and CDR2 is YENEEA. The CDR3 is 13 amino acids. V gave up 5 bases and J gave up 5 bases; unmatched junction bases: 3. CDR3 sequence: CASSTTGGTEAFF. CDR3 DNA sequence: TGTGCCAGCAGCACGACAGGGGGGACTGAAGCTTTCTTT.

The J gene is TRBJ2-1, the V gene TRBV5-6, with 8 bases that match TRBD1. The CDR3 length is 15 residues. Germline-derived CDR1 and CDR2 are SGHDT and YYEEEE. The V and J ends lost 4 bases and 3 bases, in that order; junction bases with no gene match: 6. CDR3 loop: CASSPGQGFYNEQFF. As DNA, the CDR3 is TGTGCCAGCAGCCCCGGACAGGGTTTCTACAATGAGCAGTTCTTC.

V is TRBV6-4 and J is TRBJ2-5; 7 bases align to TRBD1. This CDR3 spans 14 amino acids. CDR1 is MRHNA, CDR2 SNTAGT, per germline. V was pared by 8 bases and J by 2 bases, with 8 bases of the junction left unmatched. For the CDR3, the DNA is TGTGCCAGCTCGACAAGGGACAGACAAGAGACCCAGTACTTC. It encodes CASSTRDRQETQYF.